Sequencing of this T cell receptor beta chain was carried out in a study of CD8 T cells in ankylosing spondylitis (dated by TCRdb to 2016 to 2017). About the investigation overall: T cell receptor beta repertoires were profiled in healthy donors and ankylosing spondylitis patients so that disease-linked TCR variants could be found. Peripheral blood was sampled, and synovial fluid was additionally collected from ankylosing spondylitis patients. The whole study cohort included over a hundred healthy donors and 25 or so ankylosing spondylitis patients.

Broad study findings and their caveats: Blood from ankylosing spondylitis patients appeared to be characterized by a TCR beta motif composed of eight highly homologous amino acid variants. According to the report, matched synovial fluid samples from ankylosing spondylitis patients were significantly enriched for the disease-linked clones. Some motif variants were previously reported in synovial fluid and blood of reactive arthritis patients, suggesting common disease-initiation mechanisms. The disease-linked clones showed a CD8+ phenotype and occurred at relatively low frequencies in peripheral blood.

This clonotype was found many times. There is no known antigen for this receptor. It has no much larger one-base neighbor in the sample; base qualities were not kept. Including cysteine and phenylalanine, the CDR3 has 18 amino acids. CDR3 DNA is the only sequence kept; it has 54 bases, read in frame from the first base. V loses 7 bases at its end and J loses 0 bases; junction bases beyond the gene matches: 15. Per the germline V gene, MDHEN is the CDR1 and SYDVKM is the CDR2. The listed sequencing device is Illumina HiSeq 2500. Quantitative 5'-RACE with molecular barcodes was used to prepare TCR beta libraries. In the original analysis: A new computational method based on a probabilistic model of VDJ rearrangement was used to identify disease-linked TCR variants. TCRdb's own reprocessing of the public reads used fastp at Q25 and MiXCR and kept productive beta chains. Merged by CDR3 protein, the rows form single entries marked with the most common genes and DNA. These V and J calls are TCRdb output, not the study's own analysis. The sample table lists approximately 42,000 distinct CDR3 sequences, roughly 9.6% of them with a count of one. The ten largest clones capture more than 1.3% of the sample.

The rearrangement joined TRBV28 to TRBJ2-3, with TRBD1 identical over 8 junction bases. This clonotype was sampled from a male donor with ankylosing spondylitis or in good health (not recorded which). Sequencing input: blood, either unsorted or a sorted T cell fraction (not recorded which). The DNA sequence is TGTGCCAGCACCACTATTTGGACAGGGAGTGTGAGCACAGATACGCAGTATTTT. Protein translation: CASTTIWTGSVSTDTQYF.